The rows below give T cell receptor beta chains drawn from one sample of a study of T cell responses to AZD1222 COVID-19 vaccine. The method was immunoSEQ multiplex PCR; TCRdb's version includes in-frame clones alone and lacks a portion of them. The table has 200,000 or so clones, around 88% seen once. Sequencing used peripheral blood, obtained on day 0 of AZD1222 vaccination. The receptors stem from an adult in good health. CDR3s include the opening cysteine and the closing phenylalanine or tryptophan. D genes are given only for firm matches. Expanded clones get a size class; other rows say once, few or many, or leave the size out.

.	TRBV5-1	.	TRBJ1-5	CASSLDGSLGPQHF	TGCGCCAGCAGCTTGGACGGCAGCTTAGGGCCCCAGCATTTT
.	TRBV20-1	.	TRBJ1-2	CSARDSRGYTF	TGCAGTGCTAGAGATAGTCGGGGCTACACCTTC
.	TRBV14	.	TRBJ1-2	CASSQEKSSECGDYGYTF	TGTGCCAGCAGCCAAGAAAAATCTTCAGAGTGTGGTGACTATGGCTACACCTTC
.	TRBV24-1	TRBD1	TRBJ2-1	CATSDQTGTAYNEQFF	TGTGCCACCAGTGACCAGACAGGGACGGCCTACAATGAGCAGTTCTTC
.	TRBV7-9	.	TRBJ1-3	CASSPNRRNTIYF	TGTGCCAGCAGCCCCAACCGGCGGAACACCATATATTTT
.	TRBV19	TRBD1	TRBJ1-1	CASSLRQGRTEAFF	TGTGCCAGTAGTCTCAGACAGGGGCGCACTGAAGCTTTCTTT
.	TRBV5-8	.	TRBJ1-4	CASSLGRTKPEEKLFF	TGTGCCAGCAGCTTGGGCAGGACAAAGCCTGAGGAAAAACTGTTTTTT
.	TRBV3-1/TRBV3-2	.	TRBJ2-5	CASSRIAAGLETQYF	TGTGCCAGCAGCAGGATAGCGGCGGGGTTAGAGACCCAGTACTTC
.	TRBV7-9	.	TRBJ1-3	CASSISKSGTIYF	TGTGCCAGCAGCATATCTAAGAGTGGCACCATATATTTT
.	TRBV13	.	TRBJ2-2	CASREQGVNTGELFF	TGTGCCAGCAGAGAACAAGGGGTCAACACCGGGGAGCTGTTTTTT
once	TRBV7-2	TRBD1	TRBJ1-2	CASSSGTGIGYTF	TGTGCCAGCAGCTCAGGGACAGGGATTGGCTACACCTTC
.	TRBV10-3	TRBD1	TRBJ1-4	CASQGAGEKLFF	TGTGCCAGCCAGGGGGCTGGGGAAAAACTGTTTTTT
.	TRBV5-6	.	TRBJ1-2	CASSLAQQLIGYTF	TGTGCCAGCAGCTTGGCCCAGCAACTTATCGGCTACACCTTC
.	TRBV27	TRBD2	TRBJ2-7	CASSLSASGGPLQQYF	TGTGCCAGCAGTTTATCGGCTAGCGGGGGGCCCTTACAGCAGTACTTC
.	TRBV3-1/TRBV3-2	.	TRBJ2-5	CASSGAQETQYF	TGTGCCAGCAGCGGCGCCCAAGAGACCCAGTACTTC
.	TRBV19	.	TRBJ1-2	CASRVGSYGYTF	TGTGCCAGTAGGGTCGGAAGCTATGGCTACACCTTC
.	TRBV29-1	.	TRBJ2-7	CSVEDLRQGYYEQYF	TGCAGCGTTGAAGATCTAAGGCAGGGATACTACGAGCAGTACTTC
.	TRBV7-2	.	TRBJ2-7	CASSLVAGSGYEQYF	TGTGCCAGCAGCTTAGTGGCAGGGAGTGGCTACGAGCAGTACTTC
.	TRBV27	.	TRBJ1-2	CASSLSIRDLPGYTF	TGTGCCAGCAGTTTGTCCATCCGGGATCTACCTGGCTACACCTTC
.	TRBV7-3	TRBD2	TRBJ2-3	CASSDGLVRGTQYF	TGTGCCAGCAGTGACGGACTAGTTCGAGGTACGCAGTATTTT
.	TRBV27	.	TRBJ1-2	CASHTAIPNYGYTF	TGTGCCAGCCATACAGCAATTCCTAACTATGGCTACACCTTC